These 31 T cell receptor beta chains originate from one sample sequenced in a study of blood T cell repertoires in COVID-19 (dated by TCRdb to 2020 to 2021). Library construction relied on the immunoSEQ multiplex PCR assay. The immuneACCESS repertoire file appears here via TCRdb, limited to in-frame rearrangements. These files lack a portion of the clones; in checked studies, under half of the deficit traces to unresolved V genes, and the cause of the others is not known. The sample table shows about 46,000 clones, and approximately 88% are seen once. The top ten clonotypes cover about an eighth of the sample. Input material: peripheral blood. These receptors originate from a human donor with active COVID-19. The donor label of this sample is uncertain.

This clone has a handful of counts. The CDR3 here is CASSLALGAAGELFF. In nucleotides, the CDR3 is TGCGCCAGCAGCTTGGCCCTAGGGGCGGCCGGGGAGCTGTTTTTT. V usage is TRBV5-1 and J usage is TRBJ2-2; D is perhaps TRBD1 (5 bases). The CDR3 loop spans 15 amino acids. Looked up from germline, CDR1 is SGHRS and CDR2 is YFSETQ. Trimming stripped 0 bases from V and 6 bases from J, with 12 bases between.

The V gene is TRBV5-1, the J gene TRBJ2-3, with 9 bases matching TRBD2. The J segment lost 2 bases and the V segment lost 0 bases, leaving 22 bases of the junction unmatched. This CDR3 comprises 22 residues. The V gene's germline CDR1 is SGHRS and CDR2 YFSETQ. CDR3 region: CASSLDPLIAGARTSLTDTQYF. The CDR3 DNA reads as TGCGCCAGCAGCTTGGACCCGTTAATAGCGGGGGCCCGTACTAGTCTCACAGATACGCAGTATTTT.

The chain has TRBV11-2 and TRBJ2-1; weak D call: TRBD1 (6 bases). Trimming removed 8 bases from V and 9 bases from J, with 14 bases in between. This CDR3 contains 12 residues. CDR1 and CDR2 from the germline V gene are SGHAT and FQNNGV. CDR3 bases: TGTGCCAGCGGTGGGGGCTGGGGTGAGCAGTTCTTC. This encodes CASGGGWGEQFF.

The genes are TRBV24-1 and TRBJ2-5; 8 nucleotides line up with TRBD1. Germline CDR1 KGHDR, CDR2 SFDVKD. CDR3 size: 15 residues. Trimming removed 7 bases from V and 0 bases from J; junction bases left unmatched: 6. CDR3: CATSSGGGYQETQYF. The CDR3 bases are TGTGCCACCAGCTCAGGGGGCGGCTACCAAGAGACCCAGTACTTC.

The genes are TRBV11-3 and TRBJ2-7; possibly TRBD2 for D (6 bases). Germline values: CDR1 SGHNT, CDR2 YENEEA. The CDR3 totals 15 residues. Between the trimmed V and J ends, which lost 5 bases and 5 bases, there was a span of 19 bases. CDR3 loop: CASSLLLGGGDEQYF. In DNA, the CDR3 is TGTGCCAGCAGCCTCCTTTTGGGGGGTGGTGACGAGCAGTACTTC.

This clone came up once. CDR3 nucleotides: TGTGCCAGCAGCTCCCAGATCCGGGACAGCTATGGCTACACCTTC. Residues: CASSSQIRDSYGYTF. This chain joins TRBV13 and TRBJ1-2; 7 nucleotides agree with TRBD1. After removal of 4 bases from V and 4 bases from J, the junction contained 9 bases not matched to a gene. Germline V gives CDR1 PRHDT, CDR2 FYEKMQ (reference sequence). The CDR3 spans 15 residues.

The rearrangement links TRBV19 to TRBJ2-3; perhaps TRBD2 as D (6 bases). V was pared by 7 bases and J by 0 bases, with 20 bases between. CDR3 length: 17 residues. Germline assignment: CDR1 LNHDA and CDR2 SQIVND (reference sequence). The CDR3 region has the DNA TGTGCCAGTACACGCCACCGATCCGGGACTAGCACAGATACGCAGTATTTT. This translates into CASTRHRSGTSTDTQYF.

The chain is built from TRBV30 and TRBJ1-5, with D unclear. Between the trimmed V and J ends, which lost 8 bases and 5 bases, there was a span of 19 bases. Germline V lookup: CDR1 GTSNPN, CDR2 SVGIG (reference sequence). This CDR3 contains 14 residues. CDR3 protein: CALGGRTLDQPQHF. Here the CDR3 DNA reads TGTGCCCTCGGTGGAAGGACTCTCGATCAGCCCCAGCATTTT.

The chain carries TRBV11-2 and TRBJ2-1; a weak D match, TRBD1 (7 bases). Germline-derived CDR1 and CDR2 are SGHAT and FQNNGV. V was shortened by 2 bases and J by 4 bases, with 12 bases between the two germline ends. The CDR3 is made up of 15 amino acids. The CDR3 sequence is CASSLSQGGYNEQFF. The CDR3, as DNA: TGTGCCAGCAGCTTATCCCAGGGGGGATACAATGAGCAGTTCTTC.

V is TRBV27 and J is TRBJ1-1, with 7 bases aligning to TRBD1. Germline values: CDR1 MNHEY, CDR2 SMNVEV (reference sequence). This CDR3 is 15 amino acids long. Losses at the gene ends were 3 bases for V and 0 bases for J; bases not matched to a gene: 4. The CDR3 protein is CASSFRQGMNTEAFF. In DNA form, the CDR3 reads TGTGCCAGCAGTTTCCGACAGGGTATGAACACTGAAGCTTTCTTT.

The chain uses TRBV7-8 and TRBJ2-7; D may be TRBD2 (7 bases). There are 15 residues in the CDR3. The germline gives CDR1 SGHVS, CDR2 FQNEAQ. V was cut by 6 bases and J by 0 bases, with 15 bases left in between. The CDR3 loop reads CASSRGAGSSYEQYF. DNA for the CDR3: TGTGCCAGCAGTCGGGGGGCGGGATCCTCCTACGAGCAGTACTTC.

CDR3 DNA: TGTGCCAGCAGCTGGACTTCCAAGGAGCTGTTTTTT. Residues: CASSWTSKELFF. The chain employs TRBV2 and TRBJ2-2, with D possibly TRBD2 on 5 matching bases. CDR3 length: 12 residues. Germline V CDR1 and CDR2: SNHLY, FYNNEI. V was pared by 6 bases and J by 10 bases, with 12 bases between.

This rearrangement joins TRBV19 to TRBJ1-1, with D perhaps TRBD1 (5 bases). V was pared by 7 bases and J by 7 bases, with 16 bases between. The CDR3 consists of 13 residues. Germline V gene lookup returns CDR1 LNHDA and CDR2 SQIVND (reference sequence). In DNA form, the CDR3 reads TGTGCCAGTACCGGGCCGACGGGGGGTGAAGCTTTCTTT. Protein sequence: CASTGPTGGEAFF.

The chain employs TRBV11-2 and TRBJ2-7, with a weak D call TRBD1 (6 bases). V shed 3 bases and J shed 3 bases, with 9 bases lying between them. This CDR3 has 13 residues. Germline CDR1 is SGHAT and CDR2 is FQNNGV. The CDR3 bases are TGTGCCAGCAGCTTCGGACAGAACTACGAGCAGTACTTC. Its translation: CASSFGQNYEQYF.

This chain connects TRBV11-2 to TRBJ2-1, with 11 bases matching TRBD2. CDR1 and CDR2 from the germline V gene are SGHAT and FQNNGV. The CDR3 is made up of 17 amino acids. The V and J ends lost 5 bases and 7 bases, in that order; junction bases with no gene match: 13. Here the CDR3 DNA reads TGTGCCAGCAGCAAACCAACTAGCGGGAGTTTGGAAAATGAGCAGTTCTTC. It is translated as CASSKPTSGSLENEQFF.

This chain links TRBV6-1 with TRBJ2-7; no reliable D call. Per germline, CDR1 MNHNS and CDR2 SASEGT. Between the trimmed V and J ends, which lost 2 bases and 3 bases, there was a span of 8 bases. The CDR3 covers 13 residues. The CDR3 DNA follows: TGTGCCAGCAGTGAACAAGTCGGCTACGAGCAGTACTTC. The encoded protein is CASSEQVGYEQYF.

The CDR3 is CASSPRRETNYGYTF. The CDR3 nucleotides are TGTGCCAGCAGCCCTCGGAGGGAGACTAACTATGGCTACACCTTC. The chain carries TRBV7-2 and TRBJ1-2, with no clear D. The CDR3 length is 15 residues. V lost 5 bases to trimming and J lost 0 bases, with 13 bases between them. Germline V gene data show CDR1 as SGHTA and CDR2 as FQGNSA.

V usage is TRBV7-9 and J usage is TRBJ2-5, with D possibly TRBD1 on 6 matching bases. CDR3 size: 15 residues. Trimming cost V 4 bases and J 3 bases, with 15 bases left between them. Germline CDR1 reads SEHNR; CDR2 reads FQNEAQ (reference sequence). The CDR3 here is CASSWGLAHEETQYF. The DNA for the CDR3 is TGTGCCAGCAGCTGGGGGCTAGCTCATGAAGAGACCCAGTACTTC.

The gene calls are TRBV11-3 and TRBJ2-7; 7 bases match TRBD2. V gave up 3 bases and J gave up 3 bases; unmatched junction bases: 14. This CDR3 has 17 amino acids. Germline CDR1 is SGHNT and CDR2 is YENEEA. The CDR3 DNA sequence: TGTGCCAGCAGCTTTGCCGGGACCTCGGGAGGCTTCTACGAGCAGTACTTC. Translation: CASSFAGTSGGFYEQYF.

Note on this clone: One end of the junction fails to match germline, which may point to a read error. The V gene is TRBV6-2 or TRBV6-3, the J gene TRBJ1-6, with D possibly being TRBD1 (5 bases). This CDR3 has 14 residues. Germline loops: CDR1 MNHEY, CDR2 SVGEGT. The CDR3 reads CASSYWGPYSPLHF. Here the CDR3 DNA reads TGTGCCAGCAGCTACTGGGGCCCATATTCACCCCTCCACTTT.

The sample holds one count of this clone. The V gene is TRBV28, the J gene TRBJ1-5; 8 nucleotides match TRBD1. The CDR3 loop spans 15 amino acids. V dropped 2 bases and J dropped 9; count of bases not matched to a gene: 9. Germline V gene sequence: CDR1 MDHEN, CDR2 SYDVKM. The CDR3 sequence is CASSLAGTGLRPQHF. Written as DNA, the CDR3 is TGTGCCAGCAGTTTAGCCGGGACAGGCCTTAGGCCCCAGCATTTT.

This chain connects TRBV5-1 to TRBJ1-2; tentatively, D is TRBD1 (6 bases). The germline gives CDR1 SGHRS, CDR2 YFSETQ. Trimming shortened V by 1 base and J by 6 bases, and 13 bases separated the two germline ends. This CDR3 is 14 amino acids long. In nucleotides, the CDR3 is TGCGCCAGCAGCTTGAGACAGGCCGCCCATGGCTACACCTTC. This gives the protein CASSLRQAAHGYTF.

The genes are TRBV5-1 and TRBJ2-3, with 8 bases identical to TRBD2. CDR1 is SGHRS, CDR2 YFSETQ, per germline. This CDR3 has 17 amino acids. V lost 4 bases, J lost 6 bases, and 16 bases stayed unmatched. The CDR3 here is CASSPATPGTRGDTQYF. CDR3 DNA sequence: TGCGCCAGCAGCCCGGCGACCCCCGGGACTAGAGGGGATACGCAGTATTTT.

The chain employs TRBV5-6 and TRBJ1-2, with unresolved D. CDR3 length equals 13 residues. The germline V gene has CDR1 SGHDT and CDR2 YYEEEE. Trimming took 0 bases from V and 4 from J, leaving 7 bases between them. The CDR3 sequence is CASSLGSVYGYTF. The DNA for the CDR3 is TGTGCCAGCAGCTTGGGGTCGGTCTATGGCTACACCTTC. The whole variable domain, remainder taken from reference TRBV5-6 and TRBJ1-2, is DAGVTQSPTHLIKTRGQQVTLRCSPKSGHDTVSWYQQALGQGPQFIFQYYEEEERQRGNFPDRFSGHQFPNYSSELNVNALLLGDSALYLCASSLGSVYGYTFGSGTRLTVV.

V is TRBV7-3 and J is TRBJ1-1; a possible D gene is TRBD1 (5 bases). Germline V gives CDR1 SGHTA, CDR2 FQGTGA. V lost 1 base and J 7 bases, leaving 10 bases between the germline ends. The CDR3 is 13 residues long. Here the CDR3 DNA reads TGTGCCAGCAGCTTAATGTGGGGGGATGAAGCTTTCTTT. Encoded protein: CASSLMWGDEAFF.

This chain uses TRBV2 with TRBJ1-4; TRBD1 aligns across 7 bases. This CDR3 comprises 15 residues. V shed 5 bases and J 3 bases; nucleotides not matched to a gene: 6. Germline loops: CDR1 SNHLY, CDR2 FYNNEI. CDR3 region: CASSNTGAPNEKLFF. The CDR3, as DNA: TGTGCCAGCAGTAACACAGGGGCACCTAATGAAAAACTGTTTTTT.

This clone was recorded once. This rearrangement joins TRBV28 to TRBJ2-7; 8 bases map to TRBD1. The length of the CDR3 is 13 residues. Germline CDR1 and CDR2: MDHEN and SYDVKM. V lost 6 bases and J lost 2; bases outside the gene matches: 3. CDR3 nucleotide sequence: TGTGCCAGCAGACTCAGGGGGCCCTACGAGCAGTACTTC. Translated: CASRLRGPYEQYF.

The chain employs TRBV6-5 and TRBJ2-3; 8 bases match TRBD2. The trim removed 4 bases at V and 7 bases at J, leaving 7 bases unmatched. This CDR3 is 14 amino acids long. The germline V gene has CDR1 MNHEY and CDR2 SVGAGI. The CDR3 sequence is CASSLSGRTYTQYF. CDR3 in DNA: TGTGCCAGCAGTTTAAGCGGGAGAACGTATACGCAGTATTTT.

This chain uses TRBV28 with TRBJ1-4; TRBD1 aligns across 7 bases. Germline trimming cut 6 bases from V and 4 bases from J; bases unmatched to any gene: 5. Germline V gene lookup returns CDR1 MDHEN and CDR2 SYDVKM. This CDR3 region has 14 residues. CDR3: CASSMGQINEKLFF. CDR3 bases: TGTGCCAGCAGCATGGGACAGATTAATGAAAAACTGTTTTTT.

This sequence joins TRBV10-3 and TRBJ2-2, with TRBD1 matching over 10 bases. With V trimmed by 4 bases and J by 6 bases, 5 bases remained unmatched. The CDR3 sequence is 15 residues long. Germline V gives CDR1 ENHRY, CDR2 SYGVKD. This CDR3 reads CAISGTGGVAGELFF. CDR3 sequence (DNA): TGTGCCATCAGTGGGACAGGGGGGGTTGCCGGGGAGCTGTTTTTT.

This sequence joins TRBV25-1 and TRBJ2-7, with D tentatively TRBD2 (6 bases). The germline CDR1 and CDR2 sequences are MGHDK and SYGVNS. The CDR3 extends over 12 amino acids. Trimming removed 7 bases from V and 3 bases from J, with 10 bases in between. This chain's CDR3 is CASNRAGYEQYF. The CDR3 nucleotides read TGTGCCAGCAATCGAGCGGGCTACGAGCAGTACTTC.